Listed below are T cell receptor beta chains from one sample, sequenced in a study of blood T cell repertoires in COVID-19. Clones were sequenced by immunoSEQ multiplex PCR, and TCRdb holds only the in-frame ones, with some missing. Among about 140,000 clones listed, around 84% were seen once. What was sequenced was peripheral blood. The receptors come from a man aged 55-75 years with active or convalescent COVID-19. Both conserved end residues are part of each CDR3. Fields, in order: V gene, clone size, J gene, D gene, CDR3 protein, CDR3 DNA. The D gene is left open where the match is weak. Clone size, where shown, is once, few, many, or a class for clones that have expanded.

V: TRBV19; size: -; J: TRBJ1-4; D: -; CDR3: CASTSWGVYPANEKLFF; DNA: TGTGCCAGTACCTCTTGGGGGGTCTATCCGGCTAATGAAAAACTGTTTTTT
V: TRBV7-9; size: -; J: TRBJ1-2; D: -; CDR3: CASSPRWAGYYGYTF; DNA: TGTGCCAGCAGCCCAAGATGGGCAGGGTATTATGGCTACACCTTC
V: TRBV19; size: -; J: TRBJ1-2; D: -; CDR3: CASSDQGFNYGYTF; DNA: TGTGCCAGTAGTGATCAGGGGTTTAACTATGGCTACACCTTC
V: TRBV11-2; size: -; J: TRBJ1-1; D: -; CDR3: CASSSDRSYAFF; DNA: TGTGCCAGCAGCTCAGACAGAAGTTACGCTTTCTTT
V: TRBV2; size: -; J: TRBJ2-1; D: TRBD2; CDR3: CASRLGTSGSYNEQFF; DNA: TGTGCCAGCAGACTCGGGACTAGCGGGAGCTACAATGAGCAGTTCTTC
V: TRBV6-6; size: -; J: TRBJ1-1; D: -; CDR3: CASSPSGGVTEAFF; DNA: TGTGCCAGCAGTCCTTCGGGTGGCGTCACTGAAGCTTTCTTT
V: TRBV11-2; size: -; J: TRBJ2-3; D: TRBD2; CDR3: CASSPRTSGGADTQYF; DNA: TGTGCCAGCAGCCCCCGGACTAGCGGGGGGGCAGATACGCAGTATTTT
V: TRBV7-2; size: -; J: TRBJ1-1; D: -; CDR3: CASSTGWREAFF; DNA: TGTGCCAGCAGCACGGGGTGGCGCGAAGCTTTCTTT
V: TRBV6-5; size: -; J: TRBJ1-5; D: -; CDR3: CASRLRGGGNQPQHF; DNA: TGTGCCAGCAGGCTCAGGGGTGGGGGCAATCAGCCCCAGCATTTT
V: TRBV11-3; size: -; J: TRBJ2-1; D: TRBD1; CDR3: CASSSRDRANEQFF; DNA: TGTGCCAGCAGCTCCAGGGACAGGGCAAATGAGCAGTTCTTC
V: TRBV7-2; size: -; J: TRBJ1-6; D: -; CDR3: CASWASYNSPLHF; DNA: TGTGCCAGCTGGGCCTCCTATAATTCACCCCTCCACTTT
V: TRBV5-6; size: -; J: TRBJ2-7; D: -; CDR3: CASSSGGQLYEQYF; DNA: TGTGCCAGCAGCTCCGGGGGACAGCTCTACGAGCAGTACTTC
V: TRBV19; size: -; J: TRBJ1-1; D: -; CDR3: CASIQARGDTEAFF; DNA: TGTGCCAGTATCCAGGCCCGCGGGGACACTGAAGCTTTCTTT
V: TRBV10-2; size: once; J: TRBJ2-7; D: TRBD2; CDR3: CASSEATTSGVLPSYEQYF; DNA: TGCGCCAGCAGTGAGGCGACGACTAGCGGGGTTCTCCCTTCCTACGAGCAGTACTTC
V: TRBV30; size: -; J: TRBJ1-2; D: -; CDR3: CAWSGSNYGYTF; DNA: TGTGCCTGGAGTGGGAGTAACTATGGCTACACCTTC
V: TRBV6-6; size: -; J: TRBJ2-5; D: -; CDR3: CASSAGKETQYF; DNA: TGTGCCAGCAGTGCGGGGAAAGAGACCCAGTACTTC
V: TRBV3-1/TRBV3-2; size: few; J: TRBJ1-3; D: -; CDR3: CASSQRGAGNTIYF; DNA: TGTGCCAGCAGTCAGCGGGGAGCTGGAAACACCATATATTTT
V: TRBV5-3; size: -; J: TRBJ1-4; D: TRBD1; CDR3: CARSLPYGQGNEKLFF; DNA: TGTGCCAGAAGTTTGCCCTACGGACAGGGTAATGAAAAACTGTTTTTT
V: TRBV7-2; size: -; J: TRBJ1-1; D: TRBD1; CDR3: CASSKDRGGTEAFF; DNA: TGTGCCAGCAGCAAGGACAGGGGGGGCACTGAAGCTTTCTTT
V: TRBV27; size: -; J: TRBJ2-7; D: -; CDR3: CASSFISGEQYF; DNA: TGTGCCAGCAGTTTCATCTCGGGAGAGCAGTACTTC
V: TRBV14; size: -; J: TRBJ2-5; D: -; CDR3: CASSQLGGETQYF; DNA: TGTGCCAGCAGCCAACTAGGAGGGGAGACCCAGTACTTC
V: TRBV2; size: -; J: TRBJ2-1; D: TRBD1; CDR3: CASSLRQGRSYNEQFF; DNA: TGTGCCAGCAGCTTGAGACAGGGTAGGTCCTACAATGAGCAGTTCTTC
V: TRBV5-4; size: -; J: TRBJ2-1; D: TRBD2; CDR3: CASSLSGGNEQFF; DNA: TGTGCCAGCAGCCTCTCGGGGGGTAATGAGCAGTTCTTC
V: TRBV19; size: -; J: TRBJ2-7; D: -; CDR3: CASSITGVASYEQYF; DNA: TGTGCCAGTAGTATAACGGGGGTCGCCTCCTACGAGCAGTACTTC
V: TRBV6-2/TRBV6-3; size: -; J: TRBJ1-5; D: TRBD1; CDR3: CASSRTGMGQPQHF; DNA: TGTGCCAGCAGTCGGACAGGGATGGGTCAGCCCCAGCATTTT
V: TRBV12-5; size: -; J: TRBJ1-4; D: -; CDR3: CASGATGGVDEKLFF; DNA: TGTGCTAGTGGTGCAACGGGGGGAGTAGATGAAAAACTGTTTTTT
V: TRBV27; size: -; J: TRBJ2-2; D: TRBD1; CDR3: CASSLSGTVGELFF; DNA: TGTGCCAGCAGTTTATCGGGGACAGTCGGGGAGCTGTTTTTT
V: TRBV5-6; size: -; J: TRBJ2-2; D: TRBD2; CDR3: CASSPPESGRNGELFF; DNA: TGTGCCAGCAGTCCCCCGGAAAGCGGGAGAAACGGGGAGCTGTTTTTT
V: TRBV4-2; size: -; J: TRBJ1-3; D: -; CDR3: CASSQDLGGGNTIYF; DNA: TGTGCCAGCAGCCAAGATCTGGGAGGTGGAAACACCATATATTTT
V: TRBV7-2; size: -; J: TRBJ1-6; D: -; CDR3: CASSLVSGDSPLHF; DNA: TGTGCCAGCAGCTTAGTTTCAGGGGATTCACCCCTCCACTTT
V: TRBV3-1/TRBV3-2; size: few; J: TRBJ1-1; D: -; CDR3: CASSQVGGKNTEAFF; DNA: TGTGCCAGCAGCCAAGTTGGCGGGAAGAACACTGAAGCTTTCTTT
V: TRBV30; size: -; J: TRBJ2-3; D: -; CDR3: CAWSRAGAPLRADTQYF; DNA: TGTGCCTGGAGTAGGGCGGGGGCGCCCCTACGGGCAGATACGCAGTATTTT
V: TRBV19; size: -; J: TRBJ1-1; D: -; CDR3: CASSIDRGGTEAFF; DNA: TGTGCCAGTAGTATAGATAGGGGGGGCACTGAAGCTTTCTTT
V: TRBV24-1; size: -; J: TRBJ2-1; D: TRBD1; CDR3: CATSFGQGEYNEQFF; DNA: TGTGCCACCAGTTTCGGACAGGGGGAATACAATGAGCAGTTCTTC
V: TRBV27; size: -; J: TRBJ1-5; D: -; CDR3: CASSVGGGNQPQHF; DNA: TGTGCCAGCTCCGTGGGGGGTGGAAATCAGCCCCAGCATTTT
V: TRBV6-1; size: once; J: TRBJ2-1; D: TRBD2; CDR3: CASSERRGAYNEQFF; DNA: TGTGCCAGCAGTGAGCGGCGGGGGGCTTACAATGAGCAGTTCTTC
V: TRBV19; size: -; J: TRBJ2-2; D: -; CDR3: CASSILSTGELFF; DNA: TGTGCCAGTAGTATCCTCAGCACCGGGGAGCTGTTTTTT
V: TRBV5-1; size: -; J: TRBJ2-1; D: -; CDR3: CASSLVPGSYNEQFF; DNA: TGCGCCAGCAGCTTGGTGCCGGGCTCCTACAATGAGCAGTTCTTC
V: TRBV18; size: -; J: TRBJ1-5; D: -; CDR3: CASSRRGGNQPQHF; DNA: TGTGCCAGCTCCCGGAGGGGAGGGAATCAGCCCCAGCATTTT
V: TRBV30; size: -; J: TRBJ2-7; D: -; CDR3: CAWTDSYEQYF; DNA: TGTGCCTGGACGGACAGCTACGAGCAGTACTTC